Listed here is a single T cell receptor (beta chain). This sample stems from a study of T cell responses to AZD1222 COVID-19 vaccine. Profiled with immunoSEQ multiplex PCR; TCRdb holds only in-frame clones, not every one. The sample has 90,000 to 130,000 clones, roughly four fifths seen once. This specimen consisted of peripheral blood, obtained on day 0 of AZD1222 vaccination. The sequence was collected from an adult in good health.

In nucleotides, the CDR3 is TGCGCCAGCAGCTTGCAGGGGGCGAGTACGTACGAGCAGTACTTC. It specifies CASSLQGASTYEQYF. The chain joins TRBV5-1 to TRBJ2-7; TRBD1 matches 8 bases. With 1 base clipped from V and 4 bases from J, the junction kept 7 bases outside the gene matches. The CDR3 sequence is 15 residues long. Germline lookup yields CDR1 SGHRS and CDR2 YFSETQ. Variable domain in full (rest from reference TRBV5-1 and TRBJ2-7): KAGVTQTPRYLIKTRGQQVTLSCSPISGHRSVSWYQQTPGQGLQFLFEYFSETQRNKGNFPGRFSGRQFSNSRSEMNVSTLELGDSALYLCASSLQGASTYEQYFGPGTRLTVT.